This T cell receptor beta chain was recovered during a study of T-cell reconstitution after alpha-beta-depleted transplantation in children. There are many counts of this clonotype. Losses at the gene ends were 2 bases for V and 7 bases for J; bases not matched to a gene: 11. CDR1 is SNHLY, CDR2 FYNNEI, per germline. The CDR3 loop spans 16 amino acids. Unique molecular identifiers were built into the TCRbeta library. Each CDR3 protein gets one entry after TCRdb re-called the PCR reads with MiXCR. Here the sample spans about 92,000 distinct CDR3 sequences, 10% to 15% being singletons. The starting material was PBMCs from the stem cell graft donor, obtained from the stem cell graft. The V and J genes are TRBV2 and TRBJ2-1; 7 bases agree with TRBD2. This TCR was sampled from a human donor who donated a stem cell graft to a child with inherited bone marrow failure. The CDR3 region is CASSERMVGGGNEQFF. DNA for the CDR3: TGTGCCAGCAGTGAACGTATGGTGGGGGGAGGGAATGAGCAGTTCTTC.